Listed below are T cell receptor beta chains from one sample, sequenced in a study of T cells after yellow fever vaccination. TCRdb re-called the 5' RACE reads through MiXCR, storing one row per CDR3 protein. The sample has 30,000 to 40,000 distinct CDR3 sequences; about 6.6% are singletons. Here the sequenced sample was PBMCs, either bulk or a sorted T-cell subset (CD4+, CD8+, memory, or dextramer-sorted; not recorded which), taken on the day of the first yellow fever vaccination. The receptors were sampled from a young man who received the YFV17D yellow fever vaccine. The CDR3 runs from the conserved cysteine through the conserved F or W. Each record gives: CDR3 DNA, CDR3 protein, V gene, clone size, D gene, J gene, CDR3 length. The D gene is left open where the match is weak. Clone size is not always given. Where it is, it says once, few, many or a class for expanded clones.

DNA: TGCGCCAGCAGCTTGGGTCGTTTCCAAGAGACCCAGTACTTC
CDR3: CASSLGRFQETQYF
V: TRBV5-1
size: many
D: .
J: TRBJ2-5
length: 14

DNA: TGTGCCAGCAGGGCCGGACAGAGCCATAACTATGGCTACACCTTC
CDR3: CASRAGQSHNYGYTF
V: TRBV25-1
size: many
D: .
J: TRBJ1-2
length: 15

DNA: TGTGCCAGCAGTTACCAGGGATACACTGAAGCTTTCTTT
CDR3: CASSYQGYTEAFF
V: TRBV12-3/TRBV12-4
size: many
D: .
J: TRBJ1-1
length: 13

DNA: TGTGCCAGCAAAGCGGGGGGAGGCAACAATGAGCAGTTCTTC
CDR3: CASKAGGGNNEQFF
V: TRBV3-1
size: many
D: TRBD2
J: TRBJ2-1
length: 14

DNA: TGTGCCAGCAGCCAAGAAGGCGGGAGCTACACAGATACGCAGTATTTT
CDR3: CASSQEGGSYTDTQYF
V: TRBV4-2
size: many
D: TRBD2
J: TRBJ2-3
length: 16

DNA: TGTGCCAGCAAGCAGGGGTTTATGCAGCCCCAGCATTTT
CDR3: CASKQGFMQPQHF
V: TRBV27
size: many
D: .
J: TRBJ1-5
length: 13

DNA: TGTGCCACCAGCTCATACCCGGGACAGGGGTACACAGATACGCAGTATTTT
CDR3: CATSSYPGQGYTDTQYF
V: TRBV24-1
size: many
D: TRBD1
J: TRBJ2-3
length: 17

DNA: TGCAGTGCTAGAGGCCAGCATCAGACCCAGTACTTC
CDR3: CSARGQHQTQYF
V: TRBV20-1
size: many
D: .
J: TRBJ2-5
length: 12

DNA: TGTGCCAGCAGCCCCACCCGGCGGAATGAGCAGTTCTTC
CDR3: CASSPTRRNEQFF
V: TRBV5-5
size: many
D: .
J: TRBJ2-1
length: 13

DNA: TGCAGTGCCCCAAGAAGGGGGCAGGGCACAGATACGCAGTATTTT
CDR3: CSAPRRGQGTDTQYF
V: TRBV20-1
size: many
D: TRBD1
J: TRBJ2-3
length: 15

DNA: TGTGCCAGCAGCCGACAGTACCAAGAGACCCAGTACTTC
CDR3: CASSRQYQETQYF
V: TRBV7-3
size: many
D: .
J: TRBJ2-5
length: 13

DNA: TGCGCCAGCAGCCAAGATTGGACTGAAGCTTTCTTT
CDR3: CASSQDWTEAFF
V: TRBV4-3
size: .
D: .
J: TRBJ1-1
length: 12

DNA: TGCAGTGCTAGAGCCACTAGCGGGGTCAGGGAGACCCAGTACTTC
CDR3: CSARATSGVRETQYF
V: TRBV20-1
size: many
D: TRBD2
J: TRBJ2-5
length: 15

DNA: TGCGCCAGCAGCCAAGATCTGGGCCAGGCTTTAGTCGGAAACACCATATATTTT
CDR3: CASSQDLGQALVGNTIYF
V: TRBV4-3
size: many
D: .
J: TRBJ1-3
length: 18

DNA: TGCGCCAGCAGCCAACAAGTCCCTTACTCAACAGGGGTCGAGCAGTACTTC
CDR3: CASSQQVPYSTGVEQYF
V: TRBV4-3
size: many
D: TRBD1
J: TRBJ2-7
length: 17

DNA: TGCGCCAGCAGCTCTGCGGGGGGCACCACAGATACGCAGTATTTT
CDR3: CASSSAGGTTDTQYF
V: TRBV5-1
size: many
D: TRBD2
J: TRBJ2-3
length: 15

DNA: TGTGCCAGCAGTGATTTGACCGGGGGACGGATTAATTCACCCCTCCACTTT
CDR3: CASSDLTGGRINSPLHF
V: TRBV25-1
size: few
D: .
J: TRBJ1-6
length: 17

DNA: TGTGCCAGCAGCCCGGGGACAGGGGGTCCCGGGGAGCTGTTTTTT
CDR3: CASSPGTGGPGELFF
V: TRBV4-2
size: .
D: TRBD1
J: TRBJ2-2
length: 15

DNA: TGTGCCAGCAGCCAACCCAATCAGCCCCAGCATTTT
CDR3: CASSQPNQPQHF
V: TRBV3-1
size: many
D: .
J: TRBJ1-5
length: 12

DNA: TGTGCCACCACCTCGGAAAAACAGGGGTGGAACACAGATACGCAGTATTTT
CDR3: CATTSEKQGWNTDTQYF
V: TRBV12-3/TRBV12-4
size: many
D: TRBD1
J: TRBJ2-3
length: 17

DNA: TGCGCCAGTAGAGGGGGGGCTTTGACAGATACGCAGTATTTT
CDR3: CASRGGALTDTQYF
V: TRBV5-1
size: many
D: .
J: TRBJ2-3
length: 14

DNA: TGTGCCATCAGTGAGTCGAGCAACACCGGGGAGCTGTTTTTT
CDR3: CAISESSNTGELFF
V: TRBV10-3
size: medium-sized
D: .
J: TRBJ2-2
length: 14

DNA: TGCGCCAGCAGCCAAGAGCGGGGGGGCCTACATACGCAGTATTTT
CDR3: CASSQERGGLHTQYF
V: TRBV4-1
size: many
D: TRBD2
J: TRBJ2-3
length: 15

DNA: TGCAGTGCTAGGGGGCAAGCGAGCGGCTACGAGCAGTACTTC
CDR3: CSARGQASGYEQYF
V: TRBV20-1
size: few
D: .
J: TRBJ2-7
length: 14

DNA: TGTGCCAGCCATCGGGGGTGGCCCTCCTATAATTCACCCCTCCACTTT
CDR3: CASHRGWPSYNSPLHF
V: TRBV6-5
size: many
D: .
J: TRBJ1-6
length: 16

DNA: TGTGCCAGTAGTATGACGAGGGTGGGCGGTGAAGCTTTCTTT
CDR3: CASSMTRVGGEAFF
V: TRBV19
size: many
D: .
J: TRBJ1-1
length: 14

DNA: TGTGCCAGCAGCTTCCGACCGGACTCCTCCTACAATGAGCAGTTCTTC
CDR3: CASSFRPDSSYNEQFF
V: TRBV11-2
size: many
D: .
J: TRBJ2-1
length: 16

DNA: TGCGCCAGCAGGACAGGGGAAACTGAAGCTTTCTTT
CDR3: CASRTGETEAFF
V: TRBV5-1
size: many
D: TRBD1
J: TRBJ1-1
length: 12

DNA: TGTGCCAGCAGCGCGACTAGCCGGGAGACCCAGTACTTC
CDR3: CASSATSRETQYF
V: TRBV3-1
size: .
D: TRBD2
J: TRBJ2-5
length: 13

DNA: TGCGCCAGCAGCTTAGCCACGGACTATGGCTACACCTTC
CDR3: CASSLATDYGYTF
V: TRBV5-1
size: few
D: .
J: TRBJ1-2
length: 13